The clone carrying this T cell receptor beta chain has just a few counts. Its antigen is unidentified. The sample is drawn from a study of T-cell memory formation after mild COVID-19. Overall study: Clustering of TCRs was largely donor specific.

Points from the study as a whole: Some SARS-CoV-2-responding clones were already detected in memory before infection.

The junction had 12 bases not matched to a gene; V was cut back by 7 bases and J by 1 base. This CDR3 spans 16 amino acids. Per the germline V gene, CDR1 is SQVTM and CDR2 is ANQGSEA. In TCRdb, the 5' RACE reads were re-called with MiXCR into one record per CDR3 protein. The sample consists of approximately 400,000 distinct CDR3 sequences, around 24% of them appearing once. Sequencing was carried out using PBMCs or a T cell subset sorted from them (not recorded which). The clonotype was recovered from an adult woman who had mild COVID-19 (a few samples of this study predate the infection). Cell type and time point are not known. The rearrangement links TRBV29-1 to TRBJ2-2; 7 nucleotides align to TRBD2. CDR3: CSAPAPGRENTGELFF. The CDR3 bases are TGCAGCGCCCCAGCGCCAGGGAGGGAGAACACCGGGGAGCTGTTTTTT.